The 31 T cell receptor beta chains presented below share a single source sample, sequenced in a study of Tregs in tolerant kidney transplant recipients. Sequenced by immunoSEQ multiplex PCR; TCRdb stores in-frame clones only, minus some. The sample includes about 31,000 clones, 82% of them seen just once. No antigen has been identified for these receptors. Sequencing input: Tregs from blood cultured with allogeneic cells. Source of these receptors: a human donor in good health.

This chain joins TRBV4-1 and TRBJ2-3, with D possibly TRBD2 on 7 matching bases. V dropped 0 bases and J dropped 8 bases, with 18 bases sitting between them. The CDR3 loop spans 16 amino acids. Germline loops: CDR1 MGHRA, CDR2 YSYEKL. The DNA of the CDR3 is TGCGCCAGCAGCCAAGAAAGGGGGGGGGCAACCGGTACGCAGTATTTT. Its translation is CASSQERGGATGTQYF.

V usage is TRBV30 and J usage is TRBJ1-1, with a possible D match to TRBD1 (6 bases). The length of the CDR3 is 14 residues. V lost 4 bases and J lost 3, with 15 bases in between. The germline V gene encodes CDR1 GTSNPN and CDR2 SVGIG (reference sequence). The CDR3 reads CAWTYGGQDTEAFF. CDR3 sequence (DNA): TGTGCCTGGACCTACGGGGGGCAGGACACTGAAGCTTTCTTT. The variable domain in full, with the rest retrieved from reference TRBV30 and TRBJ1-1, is SQTIHQWPATLVQPVGSPLSLECTVEGTSNPNLYWYRQAAGRGLQLLFYSVGIGQISSEVPQNLSASRPQDRQFILSSKKLLLSDSGFYLCAWTYGGQDTEAFFGQGTRLTVV.

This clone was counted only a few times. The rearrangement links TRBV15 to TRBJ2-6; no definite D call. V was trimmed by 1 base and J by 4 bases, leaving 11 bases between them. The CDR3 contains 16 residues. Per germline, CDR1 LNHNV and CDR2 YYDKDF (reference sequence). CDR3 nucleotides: TGTGCCACCAGCAGAGCAGACGCTGGAGGGGCCAACGTCCTGACTTTC. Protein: CATSRADAGGANVLTF.

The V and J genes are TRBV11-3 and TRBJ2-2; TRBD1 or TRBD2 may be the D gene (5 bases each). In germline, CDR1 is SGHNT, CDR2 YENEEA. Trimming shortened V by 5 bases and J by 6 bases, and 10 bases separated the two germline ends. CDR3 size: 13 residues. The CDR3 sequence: CASSPGRAGELFF. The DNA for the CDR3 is TGTGCCAGCAGCCCGGGACGCGCCGGGGAGCTGTTTTTT.

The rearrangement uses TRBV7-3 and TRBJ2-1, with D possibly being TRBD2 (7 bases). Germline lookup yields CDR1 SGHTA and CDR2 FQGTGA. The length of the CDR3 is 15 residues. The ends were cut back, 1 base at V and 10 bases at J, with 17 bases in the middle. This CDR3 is CASSLNLAGAQEQFF. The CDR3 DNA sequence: TGTGCCAGCAGCTTAAATCTTGCGGGGGCCCAGGAGCAGTTCTTC.

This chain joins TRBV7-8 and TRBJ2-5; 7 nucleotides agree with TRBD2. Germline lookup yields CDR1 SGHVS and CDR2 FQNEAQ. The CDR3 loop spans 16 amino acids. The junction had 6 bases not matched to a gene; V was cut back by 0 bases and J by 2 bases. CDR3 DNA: TGTGCCAGCAGCTTAGCGGGGGGGAGTGGGCAAGAGACCCAGTACTTC. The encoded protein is CASSLAGGSGQETQYF.

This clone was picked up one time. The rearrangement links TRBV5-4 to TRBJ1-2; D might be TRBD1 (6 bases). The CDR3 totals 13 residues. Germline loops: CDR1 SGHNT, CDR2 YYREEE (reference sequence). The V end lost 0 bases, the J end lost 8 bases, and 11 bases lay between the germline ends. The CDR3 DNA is TGTGCCAGCAGCTTGGCCGGGGGCGGGGGCTACACCTTC. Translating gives CASSLAGGGGYTF.

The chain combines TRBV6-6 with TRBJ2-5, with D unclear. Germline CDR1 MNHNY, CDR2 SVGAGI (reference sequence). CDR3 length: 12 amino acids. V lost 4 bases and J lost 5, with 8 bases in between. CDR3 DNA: TGTGCCAGCAGTTGGGCTCGGGAGACCCAGTACTTC. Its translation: CASSWARETQYF.

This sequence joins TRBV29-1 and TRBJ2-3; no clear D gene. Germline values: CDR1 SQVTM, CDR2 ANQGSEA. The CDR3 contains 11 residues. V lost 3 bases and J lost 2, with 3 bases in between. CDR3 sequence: CSVEVTDTQYF. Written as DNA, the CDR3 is TGCAGCGTTGAGGTCACAGATACGCAGTATTTT.

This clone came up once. The CDR3 loop reads CASKGASYGYTF. In DNA form, the CDR3 reads TGTGCCAGCAAGGGAGCCAGCTATGGCTACACCTTC. The V call is TRBV6-5, the J call TRBJ1-2; D remains ambiguous. Germline V gene sequence: CDR1 MNHEY, CDR2 SVGAGI. V shed 7 bases and J shed 4 bases, with 10 bases lying between them. This CDR3 comprises 12 residues.

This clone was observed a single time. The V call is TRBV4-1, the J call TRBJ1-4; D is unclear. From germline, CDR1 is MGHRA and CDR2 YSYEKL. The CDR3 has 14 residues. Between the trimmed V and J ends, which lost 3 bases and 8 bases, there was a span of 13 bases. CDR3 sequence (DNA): TGCGCCAGCAGCCATTCCGGAGTAGGGGAAAAACTGTTTTTT. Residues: CASSHSGVGEKLFF.

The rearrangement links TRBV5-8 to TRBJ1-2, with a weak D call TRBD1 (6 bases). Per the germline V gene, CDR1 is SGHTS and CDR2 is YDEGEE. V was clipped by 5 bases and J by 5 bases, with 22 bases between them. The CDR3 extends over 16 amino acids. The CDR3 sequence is CASSWDGQRLNYGYTF. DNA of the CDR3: TGTGCCAGCAGTTGGGATGGACAGCGACTTAATTATGGCTACACCTTC.

CDR3 sequence: CASSLGSTYEQYF. CDR3 bases: TGTGCCAGCAGCTTGGGCAGCACCTACGAGCAGTACTTC. This sequence joins TRBV7-6 and TRBJ2-7, with unresolved D. V was shortened by 3 bases and J by 2 bases, with 8 bases between the two germline ends. The CDR3 totals 13 residues. Looked up from germline, CDR1 is SGHVS and CDR2 is FNYEAQ.

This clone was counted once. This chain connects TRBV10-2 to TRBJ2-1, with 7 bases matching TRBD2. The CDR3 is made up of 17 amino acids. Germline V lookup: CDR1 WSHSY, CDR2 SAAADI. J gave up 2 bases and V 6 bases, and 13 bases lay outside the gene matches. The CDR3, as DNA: TGCGCCAGCAGAGCTGGGCGCGGGGGTGGACCCTACAATGAGCAGTTCTTC. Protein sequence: CASRAGRGGGPYNEQFF.

In nucleotides, the CDR3 is TGTGCCAGCAGCTTGACTAGCGGGTCGTACACCGGGGAGCTGTTTTTT. The encoded protein is CASSLTSGSYTGELFF. V is TRBV5-5 and J is TRBJ2-2; TRBD2 matches at 9 bases. J lost 3 bases, V lost 1 base, and 4 bases had no gene match. Germline assignment: CDR1 SGHKS and CDR2 YYEKEE (reference sequence). The length of the CDR3 is 16 residues.

CDR3 sequence: CASSESGLADYEQYF. CDR3 bases: TGTGCCAGCAGTGAATCCGGGCTAGCGGACTACGAGCAGTACTTC. This chain uses TRBV6-1 with TRBJ2-7, with 7 bases lining up with TRBD2. Trimming removed 2 bases from V and 3 bases from J; junction bases left unmatched: 7. The CDR3 spans 15 residues. Germline values: CDR1 MNHNS, CDR2 SASEGT.

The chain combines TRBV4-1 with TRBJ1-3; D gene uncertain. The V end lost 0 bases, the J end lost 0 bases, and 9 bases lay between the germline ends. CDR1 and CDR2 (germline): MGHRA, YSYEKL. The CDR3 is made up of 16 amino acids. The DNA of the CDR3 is TGCGCCAGCAGCCAAGAAGACCGACCCTCTGGAAACACCATATATTTT. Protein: CASSQEDRPSGNTIYF.

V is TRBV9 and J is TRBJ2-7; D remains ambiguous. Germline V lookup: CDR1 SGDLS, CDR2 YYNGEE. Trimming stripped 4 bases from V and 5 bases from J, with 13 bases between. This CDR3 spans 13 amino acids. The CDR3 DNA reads TGTGCCAGCAGCCCCCGCTCGTTCGACGAGCAGTACTTC. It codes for CASSPRSFDEQYF.

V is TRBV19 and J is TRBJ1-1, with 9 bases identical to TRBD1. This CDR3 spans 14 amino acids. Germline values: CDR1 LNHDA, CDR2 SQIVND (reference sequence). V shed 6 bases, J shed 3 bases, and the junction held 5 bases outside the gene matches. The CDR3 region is CASSSDRGYTEAFF. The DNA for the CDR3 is TGTGCCAGTAGCTCAGACAGGGGGTACACTGAAGCTTTCTTT.

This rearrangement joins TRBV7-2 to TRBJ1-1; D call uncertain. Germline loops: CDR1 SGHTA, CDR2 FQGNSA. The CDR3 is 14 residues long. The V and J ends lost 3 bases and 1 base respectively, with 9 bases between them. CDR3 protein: CASSLYSGNTEAFF. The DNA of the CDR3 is TGTGCCAGCAGCTTGTACAGCGGGAACACTGAAGCTTTCTTT.

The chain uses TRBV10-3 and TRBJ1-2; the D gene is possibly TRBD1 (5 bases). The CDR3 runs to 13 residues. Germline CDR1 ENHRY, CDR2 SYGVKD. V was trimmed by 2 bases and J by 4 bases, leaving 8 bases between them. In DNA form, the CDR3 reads TGTGCCATCAGTGAGGGGGGGATCTATGGCTACACCTTC. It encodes CAISEGGIYGYTF.

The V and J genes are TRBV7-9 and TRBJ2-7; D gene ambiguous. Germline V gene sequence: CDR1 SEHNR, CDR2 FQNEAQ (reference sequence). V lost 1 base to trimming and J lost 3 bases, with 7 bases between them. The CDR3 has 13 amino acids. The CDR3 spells CASSLDINYEQYF. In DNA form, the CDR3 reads TGTGCCAGCAGCTTAGACATTAACTACGAGCAGTACTTC.

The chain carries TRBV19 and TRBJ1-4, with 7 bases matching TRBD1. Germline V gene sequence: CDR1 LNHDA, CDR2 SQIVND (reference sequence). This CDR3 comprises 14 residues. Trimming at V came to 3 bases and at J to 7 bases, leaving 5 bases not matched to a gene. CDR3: CASSINRGFEKLFF. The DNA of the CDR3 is TGTGCCAGTAGTATTAACAGGGGCTTTGAAAAACTGTTTTTT.

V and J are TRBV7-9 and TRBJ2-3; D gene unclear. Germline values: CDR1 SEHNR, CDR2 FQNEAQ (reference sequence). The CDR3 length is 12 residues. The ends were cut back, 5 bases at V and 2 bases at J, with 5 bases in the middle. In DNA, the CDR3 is TGTGCCAGCAGCACATACACAGATACGCAGTATTTT. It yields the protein CASSTYTDTQYF.

DNA for the CDR3: TGTGCCAGCAGTGGCCGCGGGAGGTGGGAGACCCAGTACTTC. This codes for CASSGRGRWETQYF. The chain uses TRBV2 and TRBJ2-5, with 8 bases fitting TRBD2. Germline loops: CDR1 SNHLY, CDR2 FYNNEI. The CDR3 is 14 residues long. J lost 5 bases, V lost 4 bases, and 6 bases had no gene match.

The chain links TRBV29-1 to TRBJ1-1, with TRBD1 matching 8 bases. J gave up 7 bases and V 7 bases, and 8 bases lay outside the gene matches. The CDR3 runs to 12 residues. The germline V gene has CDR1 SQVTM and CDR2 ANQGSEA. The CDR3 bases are TGCAGCGCTAACCGGGACAGGAGTGAAGCTTTCTTT. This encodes CSANRDRSEAFF.

The CDR3 sequence: CSVVTGGHTEAFF. In nucleotides, the CDR3 is TGCAGCGTTGTTACAGGGGGCCACACTGAAGCTTTCTTT. The V call is TRBV29-1, the J call TRBJ1-1; 9 nucleotides match TRBD1. The germline V gene has CDR1 SQVTM and CDR2 ANQGSEA. This CDR3 comprises 13 residues. V gave up 4 bases and J gave up 3 bases; unmatched junction bases: 3.

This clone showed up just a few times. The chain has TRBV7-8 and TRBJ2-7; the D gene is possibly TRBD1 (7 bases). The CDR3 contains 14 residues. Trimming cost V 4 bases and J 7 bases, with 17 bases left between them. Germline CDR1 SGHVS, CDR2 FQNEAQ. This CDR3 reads CASSSTGLGREQYF. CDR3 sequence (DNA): TGTGCCAGCAGCTCGACAGGGTTAGGGAGGGAGCAGTACTTC.

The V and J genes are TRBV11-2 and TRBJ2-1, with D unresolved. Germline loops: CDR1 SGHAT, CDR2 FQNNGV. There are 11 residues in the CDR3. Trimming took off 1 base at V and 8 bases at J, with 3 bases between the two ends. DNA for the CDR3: TGTGCCAGCAGCTTAGTCCATGAGCAGTTCTTC. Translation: CASSLVHEQFF.

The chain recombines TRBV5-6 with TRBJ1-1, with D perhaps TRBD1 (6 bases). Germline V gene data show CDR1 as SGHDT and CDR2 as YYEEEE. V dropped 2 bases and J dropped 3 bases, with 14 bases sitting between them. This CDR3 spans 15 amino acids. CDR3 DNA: TGTGCCAGCAGCTTTGGGACACCCAGATACACTGAAGCTTTCTTT. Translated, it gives CASSFGTPRYTEAFF. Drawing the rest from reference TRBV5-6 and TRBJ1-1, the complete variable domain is DAGVTQSPTHLIKTRGQQVTLRCSPKSGHDTVSWYQQALGQGPQFIFQYYEEEERQRGNFPDRFSGHQFPNYSSELNVNALLLGDSALYLCASSFGTPRYTEAFFGQGTRLTVV.

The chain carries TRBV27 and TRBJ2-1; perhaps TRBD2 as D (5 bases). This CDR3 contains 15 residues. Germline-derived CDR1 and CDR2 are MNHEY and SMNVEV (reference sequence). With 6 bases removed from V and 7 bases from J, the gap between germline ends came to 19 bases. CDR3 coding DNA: TGTGCCAGCAGGGACCCTAGCCGGAGGTTAAATGAGCAGTTCTTC. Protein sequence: CASRDPSRRLNEQFF.